This T cell receptor beta chain was recorded in a study of response to subunit inactivated influenza vaccine. TCRdb recomputed calls from the RT-PCR reads with MiXCR, one row per CDR3 protein. The table lists about 160,000 distinct CDR3 sequences, about a tenth of them singletons. The table lists this clonotype with many counts. The sequencing here drew on non-naive T cells sorted from PBMCs, taken 45 days after vaccination. This sequence was found in a man aged 45-65 years who received an inactivated influenza vaccine.

The CDR3 spells CASSQEKLANEKLFF. The CDR3 nucleotides read TGTGCCAGCAGCCAAGAAAAATTGGCTAATGAAAAACTGTTTTTT. The V and J genes are TRBV4-2 and TRBJ1-4; no clear D gene. Germline V gene sequence: CDR1 LGHNA, CDR2 YNFKEQ. V shed 0 bases and J shed 3 bases, with 8 bases lying between them. CDR3 size: 15 residues.